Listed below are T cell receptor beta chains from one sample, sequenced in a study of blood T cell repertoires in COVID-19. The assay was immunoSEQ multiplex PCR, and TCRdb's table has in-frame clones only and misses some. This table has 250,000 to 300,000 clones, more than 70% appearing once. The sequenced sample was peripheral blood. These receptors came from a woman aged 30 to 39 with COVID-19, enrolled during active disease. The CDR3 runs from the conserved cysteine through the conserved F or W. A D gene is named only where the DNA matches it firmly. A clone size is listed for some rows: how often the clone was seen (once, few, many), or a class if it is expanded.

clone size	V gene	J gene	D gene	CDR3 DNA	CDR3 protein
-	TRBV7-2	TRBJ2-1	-	TGTGCCAGCAGCTTAGAACTAGGTCGGCTTATATACAATGAGCAGTTCTTC	CASSLELGRLIYNEQFF
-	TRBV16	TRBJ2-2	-	TGTGCCAGCAGCCACAAGAACACCGGGGAGCTGTTTTTT	CASSHKNTGELFF
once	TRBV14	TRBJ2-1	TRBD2	TGTGCCAGCAGACTAGCGGGAGGGCCGAACAATGAGCAGTTCTTC	CASRLAGGPNNEQFF
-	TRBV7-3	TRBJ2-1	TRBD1	TGTGCCAGCAGCACCCGCCGGACAGGTTCCTACAATGAGCAGTTCTTC	CASSTRRTGSYNEQFF
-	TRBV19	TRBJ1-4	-	TGTGCCAGTAGTATTAGTGGGACTGGTGAAAAACTGTTTTTT	CASSISGTGEKLFF
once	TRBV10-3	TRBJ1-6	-	TGTGCCATCAGTCGCGGGGTTGATTCACCCCTCCACTTT	CAISRGVDSPLHF
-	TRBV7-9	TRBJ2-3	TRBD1	TGTGCCAGCAGCAATCCGGACAGGGGGATTACAGATACGCAGTATTTT	CASSNPDRGITDTQYF
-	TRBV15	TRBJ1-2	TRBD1	TGTGCCACCAGCAGGAGGGACCACCGGGACAGGCTATTTACCGGCTACACCTTC	CATSRRDHRDRLFTGYTF
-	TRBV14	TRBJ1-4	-	TGTGCCAGCAGCCCCGGGACGGGGGGCAGGGATGAAAAACTGTTTTTT	CASSPGTGGRDEKLFF
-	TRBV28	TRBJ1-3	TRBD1	TGTGCCAGCAGTTTTGGCCAGGGGGCCGGAGGAAACACCATATATTTT	CASSFGQGAGGNTIYF
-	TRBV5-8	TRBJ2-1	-	TGTGCCAGCAGCTTGGGGGAGTGGGGTTACAATGAGCAGTTCTTC	CASSLGEWGYNEQFF
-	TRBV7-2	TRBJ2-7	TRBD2	TGTGCCAGCAGCTTAGATGTTAGCGGGAACGAGCAGTACTTC	CASSLDVSGNEQYF
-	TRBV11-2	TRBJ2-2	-	TGTGCCAGCAGCCGCGCGAGACAGGCGAACACCGGGGAGCTGTTTTTT	CASSRARQANTGELFF
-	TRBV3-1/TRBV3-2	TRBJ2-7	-	TGTGCCAGCAGCCCCCAGGGAGGCTACGAGCAGTACTTC	CASSPQGGYEQYF
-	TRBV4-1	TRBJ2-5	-	TGCGCCAGCAGCCAACACCGCCGGGGGTCACACCAAGAGACCCAGTACTTC	CASSQHRRGSHQETQYF
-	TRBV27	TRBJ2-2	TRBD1	TGTGCCAGTCAAATAAAAACAGGGGTGGACACCGGGGAGCTGTTTTTT	CASQIKTGVDTGELFF
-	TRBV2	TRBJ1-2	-	TGTGCCAGCAGGCGGAGGGTGGGCTACACCTTC	CASRRRVGYTF
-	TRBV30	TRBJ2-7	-	TGTGCCTGGGCCGGGACTGGGGCCCACGGCTCCTACGAGCAGTACTTC	CAWAGTGAHGSYEQYF
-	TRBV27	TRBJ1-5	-	TGTGCCAGCAGTTTAGAAGGGGGGGCCAGGCAGCCCCAGCATTTT	CASSLEGGARQPQHF
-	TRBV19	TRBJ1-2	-	TGTGCCAGTAAATTGGCCTCAACGAACTATGGCTACACCTTC	CASKLASTNYGYTF
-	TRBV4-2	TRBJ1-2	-	TGTGCCAGCAGCCAAGACCCGTTCTTTGGCTACACCTTC	CASSQDPFFGYTF
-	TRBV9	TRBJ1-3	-	TGTGCCAGCAGCGTAACAGGGTCTGGAAACACCATATATTTT	CASSVTGSGNTIYF
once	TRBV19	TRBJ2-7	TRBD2	TGTGCCAGTAGTACGGGACTAGCGGGAGGCCGGACCTACGAGCAGTACTTC	CASSTGLAGGRTYEQYF
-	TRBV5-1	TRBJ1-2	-	TGCGCCAGCAGCCCAGGACTGATACCTACGGAGTATGGCTACACCTTC	CASSPGLIPTEYGYTF
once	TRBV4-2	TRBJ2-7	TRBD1	TGTGCCAGCAGCCAAGAGGGACAGGGTTACTACGAGCAGTACTTC	CASSQEGQGYYEQYF